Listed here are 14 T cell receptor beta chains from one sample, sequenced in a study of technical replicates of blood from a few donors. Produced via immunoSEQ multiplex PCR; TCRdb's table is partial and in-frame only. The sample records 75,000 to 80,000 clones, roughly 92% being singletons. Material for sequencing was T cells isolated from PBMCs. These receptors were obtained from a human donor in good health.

The CDR3 reads CASSMTPGLASSYEQYF. The DNA for the CDR3 is TGTGCCAGTAGTATGACCCCGGGACTAGCGAGCTCCTACGAGCAGTACTTC. This rearrangement joins TRBV19 to TRBJ2-7, with 10 bases that match TRBD2. Germline V gene lookup returns CDR1 LNHDA and CDR2 SQIVND (reference sequence). Losses at the gene ends were 3 bases for V and 0 bases for J; bases not matched to a gene: 8. The CDR3 extends over 17 amino acids.

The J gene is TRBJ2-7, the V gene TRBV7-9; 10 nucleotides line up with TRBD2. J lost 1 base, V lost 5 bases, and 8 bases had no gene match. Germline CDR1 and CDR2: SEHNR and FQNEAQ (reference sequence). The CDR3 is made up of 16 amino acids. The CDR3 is CASSPTSSGSSYEQYF. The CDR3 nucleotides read TGTGCCAGCAGCCCAACCTCTAGCGGGAGTTCCTACGAGCAGTACTTC.

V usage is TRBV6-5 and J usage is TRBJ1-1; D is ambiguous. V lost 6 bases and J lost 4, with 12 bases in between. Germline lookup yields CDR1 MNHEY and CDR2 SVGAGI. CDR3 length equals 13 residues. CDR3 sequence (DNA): TGTGCCAGCAGCCTACGTCTTTCCACTGAAGCTTTCTTT. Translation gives CASSLRLSTEAFF.

The CDR3 sequence: CASRIDWEQFF. As DNA, the CDR3 is TGTGCCAGCAGGATAGATTGGGAGCAGTTCTTC. This sequence joins TRBV27 and TRBJ2-1; D unresolved. The CDR3 loop spans 11 amino acids. V was pared by 6 bases and J by 10 bases, with 10 bases between. Germline V gives CDR1 MNHEY, CDR2 SMNVEV (reference sequence).

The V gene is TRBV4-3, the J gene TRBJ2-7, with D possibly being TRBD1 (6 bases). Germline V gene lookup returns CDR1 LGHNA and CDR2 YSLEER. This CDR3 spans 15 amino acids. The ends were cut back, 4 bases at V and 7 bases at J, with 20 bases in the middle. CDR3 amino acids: CASSPNREITGEQYF. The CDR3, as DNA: TGCGCCAGCAGCCCGAACAGGGAGATAACTGGGGAGCAGTACTTC.

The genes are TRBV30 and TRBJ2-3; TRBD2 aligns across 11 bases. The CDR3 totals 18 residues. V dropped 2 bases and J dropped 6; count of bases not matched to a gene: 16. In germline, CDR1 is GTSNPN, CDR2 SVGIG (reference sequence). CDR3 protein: CAWSQGIAGGRLSDTQYF. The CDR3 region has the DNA TGTGCCTGGAGTCAAGGGATAGCGGGAGGGCGGCTCTCGGATACGCAGTATTTT.

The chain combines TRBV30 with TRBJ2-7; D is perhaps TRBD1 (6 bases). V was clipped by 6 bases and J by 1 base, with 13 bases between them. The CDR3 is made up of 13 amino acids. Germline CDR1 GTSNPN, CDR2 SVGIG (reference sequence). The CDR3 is CACRSTGSYEQYF. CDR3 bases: TGTGCCTGCAGGAGCACAGGGTCCTACGAGCAGTACTTC.

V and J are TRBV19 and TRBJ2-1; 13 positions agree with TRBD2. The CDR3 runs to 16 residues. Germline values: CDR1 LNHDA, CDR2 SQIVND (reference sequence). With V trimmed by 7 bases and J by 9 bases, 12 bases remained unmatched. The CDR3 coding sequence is TGTGCCAGTACCCTGAGGACTAGCGGGAGTATGAGTGAGCAGTTCTTC. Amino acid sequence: CASTLRTSGSMSEQFF.

The CDR3 coding sequence is TGTGCCAGCAGCGTAGGCGGAGTGAACACCGGGGAGCTGTTTTTT. Translation: CASSVGGVNTGELFF. The chain uses TRBV9 and TRBJ2-2, with no clear D. Germline loops: CDR1 SGDLS, CDR2 YYNGEE. The CDR3 contains 15 residues. V gave up 0 bases and J gave up 1 base, with 7 bases separating them. The full variable domain, its missing parts supplied by reference TRBV9 and TRBJ2-2, is DSGVTQTPKHLITATGQRVTLRCSPRSGDLSVYWYQQSLDQGLQFLIQYYNGEERAKGNILERFSAQQFPDLHSELNLSSLELGDSALYFCASSVGGVNTGELFFGEGSRLTVL.

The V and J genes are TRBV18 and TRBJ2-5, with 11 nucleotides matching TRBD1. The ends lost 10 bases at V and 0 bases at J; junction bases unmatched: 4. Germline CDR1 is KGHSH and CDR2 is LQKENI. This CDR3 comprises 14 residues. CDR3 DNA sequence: TGTGCCACCTCGGGACAGGGGGACCAAGAGACCCAGTACTTC. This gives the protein CATSGQGDQETQYF.

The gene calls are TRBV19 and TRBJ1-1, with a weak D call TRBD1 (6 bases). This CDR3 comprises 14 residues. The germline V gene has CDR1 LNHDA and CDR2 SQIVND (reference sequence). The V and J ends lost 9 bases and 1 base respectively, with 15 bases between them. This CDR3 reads CASASRGQNTEAFF. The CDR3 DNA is TGTGCCAGCGCCTCACGGGGACAGAACACTGAAGCTTTCTTT. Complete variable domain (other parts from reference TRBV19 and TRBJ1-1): DGGITQSPKYLFRKEGQNVTLSCEQNLNHDAMYWYRQDPGQGLRLIYYSQIVNDFQKGDIAEGYSVSREKKESFPLTVTSAQKNPTAFYLCASASRGQNTEAFFGQGTRLTVV.

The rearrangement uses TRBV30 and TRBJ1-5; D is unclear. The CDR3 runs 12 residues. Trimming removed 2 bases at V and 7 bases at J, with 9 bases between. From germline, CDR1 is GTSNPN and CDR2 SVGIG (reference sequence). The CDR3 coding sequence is TGTGCCTGGAGTACGGGGATCCAGCCCCAGCATTTT. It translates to CAWSTGIQPQHF.

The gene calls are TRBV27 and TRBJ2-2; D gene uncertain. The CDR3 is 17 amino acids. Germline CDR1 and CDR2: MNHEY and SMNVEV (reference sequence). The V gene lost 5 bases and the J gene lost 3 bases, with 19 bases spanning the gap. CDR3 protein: CASSITSSYPDTGELFF. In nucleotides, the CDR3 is TGTGCCAGCAGTATAACCTCTAGTTACCCGGACACCGGGGAGCTGTTTTTT.

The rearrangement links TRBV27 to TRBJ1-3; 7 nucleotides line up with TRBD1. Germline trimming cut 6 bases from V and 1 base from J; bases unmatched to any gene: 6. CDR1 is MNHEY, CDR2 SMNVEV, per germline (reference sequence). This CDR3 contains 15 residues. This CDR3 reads CASRLQGVSGNTIYF. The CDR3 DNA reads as TGTGCCAGCAGGCTCCAGGGGGTTTCTGGAAACACCATATATTTT.